The source of this TCR beta chain is a study of cytomegalovirus exposure and HLA in healthy donors. Study as a whole: An early release of data contained 75 million to 100 million unique TCRs, which came from HLA-typed donors.

Broader study findings: Some V segments, TRBV6-2 and TRBV6-3 among them, were indistinguishable and were therefore excluded. Among immune exposure information, only CMV serostatus was available.

Germline loops: CDR1 MNHEY, CDR2 SVGAGI. The CDR3 spans 14 residues. Germline trimming cut 5 bases from V and 4 bases from J; bases unmatched to any gene: 5. Primers: 60 Vbeta forward and 13 Jbeta reverse. The repertoire was sequenced with immunoSEQ multiplex PCR; TCRdb's copy has only in-frame clones and lacks some. The data hold 95,000 to 150,000 clones, with about 74% observed a single time. Unrecorded immune exposures were likely, despite nominal health at sampling. To note about this clone: Its antigen remains unknown.

The chain has TRBV6-5 and TRBJ1-1, with 9 positions matching TRBD1. This receptor was taken from a woman in her forties in good health and CMV-seropositive. Input material: PBMCs. The CDR3 here is CASSTDRGGTEAFF. DNA of the CDR3: TGTGCCAGCAGTACCGACAGGGGGGGCACTGAAGCTTTCTTT.